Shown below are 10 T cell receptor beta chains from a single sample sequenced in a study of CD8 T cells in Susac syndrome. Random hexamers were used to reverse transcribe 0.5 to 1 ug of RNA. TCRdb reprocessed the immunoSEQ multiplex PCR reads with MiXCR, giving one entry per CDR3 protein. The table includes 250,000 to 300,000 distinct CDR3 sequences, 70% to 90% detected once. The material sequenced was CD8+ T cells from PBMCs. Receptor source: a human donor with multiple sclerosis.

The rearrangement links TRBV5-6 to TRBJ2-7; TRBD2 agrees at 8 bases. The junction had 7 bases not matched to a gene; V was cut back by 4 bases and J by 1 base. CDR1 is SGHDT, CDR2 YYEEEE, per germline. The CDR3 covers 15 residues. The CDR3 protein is CASSPLAGTSYEQYF. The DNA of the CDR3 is TGTGCCAGCAGCCCCTTAGCGGGGACTTCCTACGAGCAGTACTTC.

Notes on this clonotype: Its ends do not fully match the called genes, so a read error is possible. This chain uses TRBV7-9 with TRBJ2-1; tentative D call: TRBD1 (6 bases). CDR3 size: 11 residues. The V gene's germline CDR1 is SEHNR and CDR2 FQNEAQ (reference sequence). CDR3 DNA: TGTGCCAGCAGCCGGGCCGGGACAACCTTTTTC. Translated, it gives CASSRAGTTFF. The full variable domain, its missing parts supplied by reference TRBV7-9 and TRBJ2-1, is DTGVSQNPRHKITKRGQNVTFRCDPISEHNRLYWYRQTLGQGPEFLTYFQNEAQLEKSRLLSDRFSAERPKGSFSTLEIQRTEQGDSAMYLCASSRAGTTFFGPGTRLTVL.

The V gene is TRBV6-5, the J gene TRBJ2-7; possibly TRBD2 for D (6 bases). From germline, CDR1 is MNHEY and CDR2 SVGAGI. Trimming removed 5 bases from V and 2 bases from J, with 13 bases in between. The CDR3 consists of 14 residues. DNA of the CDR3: TGTGCCAGCAGTCGCGGTAGCGGACCCTACGAGCAGTACTTC. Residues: CASSRGSGPYEQYF.

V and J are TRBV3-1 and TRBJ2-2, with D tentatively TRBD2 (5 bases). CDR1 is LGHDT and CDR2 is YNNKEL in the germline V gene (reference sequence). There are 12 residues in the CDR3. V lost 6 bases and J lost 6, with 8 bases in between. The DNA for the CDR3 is TGTGCCAGCAGGGGAGTCTCCGGGGAGCTGTTTTTT. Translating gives CASRGVSGELFF. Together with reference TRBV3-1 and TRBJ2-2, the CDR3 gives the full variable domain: DTAVSQTPKYLVTQMGNDKSIKCEQNLGHDTMYWYKQDSKKFLKIMFSYNNKELIINETVPNRFSPKSPDKAHLNLHINSLELGDSAVYFCASRGVSGELFFGEGSRLTVL.

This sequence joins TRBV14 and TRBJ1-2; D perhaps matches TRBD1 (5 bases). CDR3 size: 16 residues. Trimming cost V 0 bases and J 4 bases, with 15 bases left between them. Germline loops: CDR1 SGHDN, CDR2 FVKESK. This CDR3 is CASSQDLEGPSYGYTF. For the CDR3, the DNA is TGTGCCAGCAGCCAAGATCTGGAGGGGCCCTCCTATGGCTACACCTTC.

The CDR3 DNA is TGTGCCAGCAGTGAAGGATTTGGGGGACAGGCCTACGAGCAGTACTTC. Translation: CASSEGFGGQAYEQYF. The chain couples TRBV6-1 to TRBJ2-7; 8 bases match TRBD1. The CDR3 sequence is 16 residues long. V gave up 1 base and J gave up 2 bases; unmatched junction bases: 7. CDR1 and CDR2 (germline): MNHNS, SASEGT.

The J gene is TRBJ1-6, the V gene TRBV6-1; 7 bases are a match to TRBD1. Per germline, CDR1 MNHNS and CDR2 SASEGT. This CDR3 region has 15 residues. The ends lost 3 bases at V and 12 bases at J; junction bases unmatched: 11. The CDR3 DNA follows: TGTGCCAGCAGTGACGGACAGGCCCCACGAGAACCCCTCCACTTT. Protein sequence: CASSDGQAPREPLHF.

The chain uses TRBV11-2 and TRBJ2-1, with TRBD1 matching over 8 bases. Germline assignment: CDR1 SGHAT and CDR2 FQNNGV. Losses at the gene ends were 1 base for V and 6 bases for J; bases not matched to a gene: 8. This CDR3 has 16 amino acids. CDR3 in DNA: TGTGCCAGCAGCTTAGGGACAGGGATGGGGTCCAATGAGCAGTTCTTC. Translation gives CASSLGTGMGSNEQFF.

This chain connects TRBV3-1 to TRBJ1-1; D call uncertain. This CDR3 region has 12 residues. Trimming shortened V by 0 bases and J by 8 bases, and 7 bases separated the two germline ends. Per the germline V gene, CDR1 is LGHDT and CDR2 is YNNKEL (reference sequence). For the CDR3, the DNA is TGTGCCAGCAGCCAAGATGGCAGGGAAGCTTTCTTT. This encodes CASSQDGREAFF. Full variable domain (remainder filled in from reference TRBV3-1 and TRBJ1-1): DTAVSQTPKYLVTQMGNDKSIKCEQNLGHDTMYWYKQDSKKFLKIMFSYNNKELIINETVPNRFSPKSPDKAHLNLHINSLELGDSAVYFCASSQDGREAFFGQGTRLTVV.

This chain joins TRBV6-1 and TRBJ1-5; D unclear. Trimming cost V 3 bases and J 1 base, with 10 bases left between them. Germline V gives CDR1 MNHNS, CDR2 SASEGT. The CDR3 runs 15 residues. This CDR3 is CASSEAPGSNQPQHF. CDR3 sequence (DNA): TGTGCCAGCAGTGAGGCTCCGGGGAGCAATCAGCCCCAGCATTTT.